The 25 T cell receptor beta chains below were found in one sample sequenced in a study of sequential checkpoint blockade in melanoma. Sample treatment: randomized to nivolumab then ipilimumab (arm A) or the reverse (arm B). The repertoire was sequenced with immunoSEQ multiplex PCR; TCRdb's copy has only in-frame clones and lacks some. The repertoire consists of roughly 9,800 clones, with approximately 82% occurring once and the leading ten covering roughly 12%. The input for sequencing was CD8+ T cells sorted from blood (inferred from file names), taken from a patient given nivolumab and ipilimumab in sequence. The source is a human donor with melanoma.

The DNA of the CDR3 is TGTGCCACCAGCCCGGGACTCAACAATGAGCAGTTCTTC. It specifies CATSPGLNNEQFF. The V and J genes are TRBV15 and TRBJ2-1, with TRBD2 as a possible D gene (6 bases). This CDR3 spans 13 amino acids. Deletions cut 5 bases from V and 5 bases from J, with 10 bases between. The V gene's germline CDR1 is LNHNV and CDR2 YYDKDF (reference sequence).

This clone has just a few counts. The V call is TRBV19, the J call TRBJ2-7; D is possibly TRBD1 (5 bases). CDR3 length: 13 amino acids. Germline CDR1 and CDR2: LNHDA and SQIVND (reference sequence). With 6 bases removed from V and 0 bases from J, the gap between germline ends came to 9 bases. CDR3 loop: CASRQANSYEQYF. CDR3 DNA sequence: TGTGCCAGTAGACAGGCTAACTCCTACGAGCAGTACTTC. The whole variable domain, filled in from reference TRBV19 and TRBJ2-7, reads DGGITQSPKYLFRKEGQNVTLSCEQNLNHDAMYWYRQDPGQGLRLIYYSQIVNDFQKGDIAEGYSVSREKKESFPLTVTSAQKNPTAFYLCASRQANSYEQYFGPGTRLTVT.

This rearrangement joins TRBV28 to TRBJ2-2; 13 positions agree with TRBD2. V lost 3 bases to trimming and J lost 2 bases; unmatched junction nucleotides: 6. This CDR3 is 18 amino acids long. The germline V gene encodes CDR1 MDHEN and CDR2 SYDVKM. CDR3 bases: TGTGCCAGCAGTTTGGACGGACTAGCGGGAGTTAACACCGGGGAGCTGTTTTTT. Amino acid sequence: CASSLDGLAGVNTGELFF.

This clone was detected a few times. The CDR3 nucleotides read TGCAGCGTCTTTACAGAATATGGCTACACCTTC. Translated: CSVFTEYGYTF. V gene TRBV29-1 combines with J gene TRBJ1-2; D gene ambiguous. This CDR3 contains 11 residues. CDR1 SQVTM and CDR2 ANQGSEA come from the germline V gene. V lost 6 bases, J lost 5 bases, and 10 bases lay in between.

The genes are TRBV27 and TRBJ1-1, with a tentative D call TRBD1 (5 bases). CDR3 length equals 15 residues. Germline V CDR1 and CDR2: MNHEY, SMNVEV (reference sequence). V was cut by 0 bases and J by 1 base, with 9 bases left in between. The CDR3, as DNA: TGTGCCAGCAGTTTATCCCCTACAGGGAACACTGAAGCTTTCTTT. It translates to CASSLSPTGNTEAFF.

V is TRBV6-1 and J is TRBJ2-1; 12 nucleotides align to TRBD2. The CDR3 length is 16 residues. V was clipped by 3 bases and J by 2 bases; unmatched bases: 2. Germline V gene sequence: CDR1 MNHNS, CDR2 SASEGT. DNA of the CDR3: TGTGCCAGCAGTGATCGACTAGCGGGGGCCTACAATGAGCAGTTCTTC. Its protein product is CASSDRLAGAYNEQFF.

The chain is built from TRBV9 and TRBJ2-2; 7 nucleotides align to TRBD2. V trimming: 0 bases; J trimming: 5 bases; junction bases outside the gene matches: 7. The germline V gene has CDR1 SGDLS and CDR2 YYNGEE. The CDR3 length is 16 residues. The CDR3 DNA sequence: TGTGCCAGCAGCGTAGAAAGGGAGGGTAGGACCGGGGAGCTGTTTTTT. Translating it yields CASSVEREGRTGELFF.

This chain connects TRBV5-4 to TRBJ2-7; 8 nucleotides match TRBD1. Per the germline V gene, CDR1 is SGHNT and CDR2 is YYREEE (reference sequence). The CDR3 runs 16 residues. Trimming at V came to 4 bases and at J to 4 bases, leaving 13 bases not matched to a gene. CDR3 in amino acids: CASSPAAGGGGYEQYF. In DNA form, the CDR3 reads TGTGCCAGCAGCCCGGCGGCAGGGGGCGGAGGATACGAGCAGTACTTC.

This chain connects TRBV27 to TRBJ1-2; D is ambiguous. The germline gives CDR1 MNHEY, CDR2 SMNVEV (reference sequence). The CDR3 is 13 residues long. V dropped 5 bases and J dropped 4 bases, with 11 bases sitting between them. CDR3 loop: CASSLDGSYGYTF. CDR3 DNA sequence: TGTGCCAGCAGTCTGGACGGGAGCTATGGCTACACCTTC.

This clone was observed once. The chain has TRBV2 and TRBJ1-5; possibly TRBD1 for D (6 bases). The V gene lost 3 bases and the J gene lost 6 bases, with 15 bases spanning the gap. This CDR3 comprises 15 residues. Germline CDR1 reads SNHLY; CDR2 reads FYNNEI. For the CDR3, the DNA is TGTGCCAGCAGTGATATAGCAGGGGTAGGTCAGCCCCAGCATTTT. It codes for CASSDIAGVGQPQHF. The full variable domain, in which reference TRBV2 and TRBJ1-5 provide the parts outside the CDR3, is EPEVTQTPSHQVTQMGQEVILRCVPISNHLYFYWYRQILGQKVEFLVSFYNNEISEKSEIFDDQFSVERPDGSNFTLKIRSTKLEDSAMYFCASSDIAGVGQPQHFGDGTRLSIL.

This chain links TRBV4-1 with TRBJ1-2; D unresolved. The germline gives CDR1 MGHRA, CDR2 YSYEKL. The V end was cut by 3 bases, the J end by 4 bases, with 12 bases between. The CDR3 totals 14 residues. The CDR3 loop reads CASSQEHSIYGYTF. The CDR3 bases are TGCGCCAGCAGCCAGGAGCATAGCATCTATGGCTACACCTTC.

This rearrangement joins TRBV9 to TRBJ2-5; D not resolved. The CDR3 is 14 residues long. The germline gives CDR1 SGDLS, CDR2 YYNGEE. The germline V and J ends were trimmed by 4 bases and 2 bases, with 12 bases remaining between them. The CDR3 sequence is CASSPRVLQETQYF. CDR3 DNA: TGTGCCAGCAGCCCCCGAGTACTGCAAGAGACCCAGTACTTC.

The chain couples TRBV27 to TRBJ2-7; possible D gene TRBD1, 5 bases. The length of the CDR3 is 16 residues. V lost 0 bases, J lost 0 bases, and 12 bases lay in between. Germline loops: CDR1 MNHEY, CDR2 SMNVEV (reference sequence). The CDR3 region has the DNA TGTGCCAGCAGTTTATCAGGGGCCCTCGCCTCCTACGAGCAGTACTTC. Translated: CASSLSGALASYEQYF.

The chain joins TRBV13 to TRBJ2-3, with D possibly being TRBD2 (5 bases). CDR1 is PRHDT, CDR2 FYEKMQ, per germline (reference sequence). The germline V and J ends were trimmed by 1 base and 4 bases, with 12 bases remaining between them. The CDR3 is 15 residues long. The CDR3 here is CASSLVRGEADTQYF. The CDR3 nucleotides are TGTGCCAGCAGCTTAGTTCGGGGAGAGGCAGATACGCAGTATTTT.

The chain employs TRBV2 and TRBJ2-1; 9 bases agree with TRBD2. Germline values: CDR1 SNHLY, CDR2 FYNNEI. Unmatched junction bases numbered 10, after V lost 4 bases and J lost 0 bases. The CDR3 has 18 amino acids. CDR3 bases: TGTGCCAGCAGTGGCGGTAGCGGGAGAGTGTACTCCTACAATGAGCAGTTCTTC. Translated: CASSGGSGRVYSYNEQFF.

The V and J genes are TRBV4-1 and TRBJ2-7; 10 positions agree with TRBD1. J lost 2 bases, V lost 1 base, and 5 bases had no gene match. Germline assignment: CDR1 MGHRA and CDR2 YSYEKL. The CDR3 is 16 residues long. The CDR3 DNA sequence: TGCGCCAGCAGCCAAGGGGGACAGGGGTCGGCCTACGAGCAGTACTTC. The encoded protein is CASSQGGQGSAYEQYF.

The chain uses TRBV27 and TRBJ2-1; TRBD1 is a possible D gene (7 bases). V gave up 4 bases and J gave up 8 bases, with 15 bases separating them. The CDR3 length is 14 residues. Germline assignment: CDR1 MNHEY and CDR2 SMNVEV (reference sequence). CDR3 residues: CASSWRATGDEQFF. The CDR3 nucleotides read TGTGCCAGCAGTTGGAGGGCTACAGGGGATGAGCAGTTCTTC.

This clone is judged medium-sized. The CDR3 nucleotides are TGTGCCAGCAGCCTTTCAGGGGTGGGAGATACGCAGTATTTT. Protein: CASSLSGVGDTQYF. The rearrangement links TRBV7-3 to TRBJ2-3, with TRBD1 as a possible D gene (6 bases). This CDR3 has 14 residues. Between the trimmed V and J ends, which lost 5 bases and 5 bases, there was a span of 14 bases. Germline assignment: CDR1 SGHTA and CDR2 FQGTGA.

The chain links TRBV7-8 to TRBJ2-7, with 10 bases aligning to TRBD2. The germline gives CDR1 SGHVS, CDR2 FQNEAQ. The CDR3 length is 17 residues. The V segment lost 5 bases and the J segment 3 bases; nucleotides outside the gene matches: 13. The CDR3 is CASSPWLAGETGYEQYF. In DNA form, the CDR3 reads TGTGCCAGCAGCCCTTGGCTAGCGGGAGAGACAGGCTACGAGCAGTACTTC.

The chain has TRBV7-8 and TRBJ2-7, with TRBD1 matching 9 bases. This CDR3 comprises 16 residues. V shed 4 bases, J shed 4 bases, and the junction held 11 bases outside the gene matches. The germline gives CDR1 SGHVS, CDR2 FQNEAQ. CDR3 DNA: TGTGCCAGCAGCTCATTATCCCGGGACAGGGTGTACGAGCAGTACTTC. It specifies CASSSLSRDRVYEQYF.

V gene TRBV10-3 combines with J gene TRBJ2-7; 7 nucleotides align to TRBD2. Losses at the gene ends were 0 bases for V and 7 bases for J; bases not matched to a gene: 21. The CDR3 spans 19 residues. Germline CDR1 reads ENHRY; CDR2 reads SYGVKD. The CDR3 region is CAISESLAGDPLSTGEQYF. The CDR3 DNA reads as TGTGCCATCAGTGAGTCCTTAGCGGGTGATCCACTTAGTACGGGGGAGCAGTACTTC.

The genes are TRBV5-3 and TRBJ1-1; 7 bases line up with TRBD1. TRBV5-3 is sorted into the ORF group, with uncertain function. J was trimmed by 5 bases and V by 0 bases; bases with no gene match: 4. The CDR3 is 14 amino acids. CDR3 region: CARSLGQGETEAFF. CDR3 sequence (DNA): TGTGCCAGAAGCTTGGGGCAGGGGGAAACTGAAGCTTTCTTT.

The chain combines TRBV7-9 with TRBJ2-3; no definite D call. This CDR3 is 12 amino acids long. V was clipped by 11 bases and J by 3 bases, with 12 bases between them. Germline-derived CDR1 and CDR2 are SEHNR and FQNEAQ (reference sequence). The CDR3 sequence: CAYTSWTDTQYF. As DNA, the CDR3 is TGTGCCTACACCAGTTGGACAGATACGCAGTATTTT.

The chain recombines TRBV9 with TRBJ2-2; TRBD2 matches 8 bases. The CDR3 loop spans 17 amino acids. With V trimmed by 0 bases and J by 4 bases, 8 bases remained unmatched. The V gene's germline CDR1 is SGDLS and CDR2 YYNGEE. The CDR3 spells CASSVEIAGLLTGELFF. The CDR3 nucleotides read TGTGCCAGCAGCGTAGAGATAGCGGGGTTACTCACCGGGGAGCTGTTTTTT.

The chain uses TRBV9 and TRBJ2-1; D unresolved. The CDR3 sequence is 13 residues long. Between the trimmed V and J ends, which lost 0 bases and 7 bases, there was a span of 8 bases. Germline lookup yields CDR1 SGDLS and CDR2 YYNGEE. The CDR3 region has the DNA TGTGCCAGCAGCGTAGATCAGATTAATGAGCAGTTCTTC. It yields the protein CASSVDQINEQFF. The full variable domain, its missing parts supplied by reference TRBV9 and TRBJ2-1, is DSGVTQTPKHLITATGQRVTLRCSPRSGDLSVYWYQQSLDQGLQFLIQYYNGEERAKGNILERFSAQQFPDLHSELNLSSLELGDSALYFCASSVDQINEQFFGPGTRLTVL.